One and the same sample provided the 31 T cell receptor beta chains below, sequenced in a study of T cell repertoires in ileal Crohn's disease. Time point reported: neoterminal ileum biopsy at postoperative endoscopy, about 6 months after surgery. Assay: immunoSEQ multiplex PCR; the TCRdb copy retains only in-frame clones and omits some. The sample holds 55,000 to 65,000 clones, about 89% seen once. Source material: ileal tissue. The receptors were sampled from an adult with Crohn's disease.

DNA of the CDR3: TGTGCCAGCAGTCCGACTACAGGGGGAGGTCAGCCCCAGCATTTT. Protein product: CASSPTTGGGQPQHF. The chain carries TRBV27 and TRBJ1-5; 8 bases line up with TRBD1. The CDR3 is made up of 15 amino acids. The trim removed 5 bases at V and 6 bases at J, leaving 9 bases unmatched. CDR1 is MNHEY and CDR2 is SMNVEV in the germline V gene (reference sequence).

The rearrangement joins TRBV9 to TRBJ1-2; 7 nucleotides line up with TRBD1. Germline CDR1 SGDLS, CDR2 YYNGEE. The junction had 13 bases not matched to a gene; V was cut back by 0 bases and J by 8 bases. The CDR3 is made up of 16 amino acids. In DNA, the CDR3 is TGTGCCAGCAGCGTAGATTTGGGAGACAGGGCGGGCGGCTACACCTTC. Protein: CASSVDLGDRAGGYTF.

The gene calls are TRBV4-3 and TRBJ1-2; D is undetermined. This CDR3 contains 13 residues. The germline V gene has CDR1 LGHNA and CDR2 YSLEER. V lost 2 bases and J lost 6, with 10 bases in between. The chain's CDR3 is CASSQRSGDGYTF. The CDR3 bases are TGCGCCAGCAGCCAAAGATCCGGAGATGGCTACACCTTC.

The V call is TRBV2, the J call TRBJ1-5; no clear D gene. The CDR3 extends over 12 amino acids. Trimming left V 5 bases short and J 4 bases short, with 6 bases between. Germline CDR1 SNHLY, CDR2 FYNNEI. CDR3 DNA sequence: TGTGCCAGCAGTATACAAAATCAGCCCCAGCATTTT. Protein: CASSIQNQPQHF.

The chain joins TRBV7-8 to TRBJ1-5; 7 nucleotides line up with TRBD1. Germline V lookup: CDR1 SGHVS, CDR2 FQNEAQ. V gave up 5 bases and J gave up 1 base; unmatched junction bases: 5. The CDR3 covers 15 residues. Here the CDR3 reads CASSPEQGSNQPQHF. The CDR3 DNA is TGTGCCAGCAGCCCCGAACAGGGGAGCAATCAGCCCCAGCATTTT.

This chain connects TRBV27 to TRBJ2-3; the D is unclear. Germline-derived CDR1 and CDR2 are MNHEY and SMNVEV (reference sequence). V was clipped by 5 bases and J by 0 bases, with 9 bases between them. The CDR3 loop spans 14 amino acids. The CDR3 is CASSPHLSTDTQYF. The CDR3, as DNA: TGTGCCAGCAGTCCACACCTTAGCACAGATACGCAGTATTTT.

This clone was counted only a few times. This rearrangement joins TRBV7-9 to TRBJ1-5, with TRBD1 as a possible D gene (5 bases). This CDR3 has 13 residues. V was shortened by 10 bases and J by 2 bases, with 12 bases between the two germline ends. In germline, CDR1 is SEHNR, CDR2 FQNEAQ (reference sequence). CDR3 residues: CATQGDGNQPQHF. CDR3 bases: TGTGCCACCCAGGGTGACGGCAATCAGCCCCAGCATTTT.

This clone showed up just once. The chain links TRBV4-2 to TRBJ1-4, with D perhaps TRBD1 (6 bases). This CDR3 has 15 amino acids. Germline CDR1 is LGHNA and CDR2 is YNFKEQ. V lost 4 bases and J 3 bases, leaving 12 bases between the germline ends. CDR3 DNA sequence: TGTGCCAGCAGCCCACTTGCAGGGGCTAATGAAAAACTGTTTTTT. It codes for CASSPLAGANEKLFF.

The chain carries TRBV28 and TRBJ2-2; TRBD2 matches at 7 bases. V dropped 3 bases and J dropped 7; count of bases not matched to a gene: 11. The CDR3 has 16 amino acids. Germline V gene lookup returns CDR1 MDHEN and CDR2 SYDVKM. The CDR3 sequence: CASSLLGREIGGELFF. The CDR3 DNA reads TGTGCCAGCAGTTTGCTGGGGCGGGAGATAGGCGGGGAGCTGTTTTTT.

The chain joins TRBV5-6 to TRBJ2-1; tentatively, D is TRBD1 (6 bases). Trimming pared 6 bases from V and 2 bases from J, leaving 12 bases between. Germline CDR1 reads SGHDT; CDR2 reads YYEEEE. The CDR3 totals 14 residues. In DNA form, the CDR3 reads TGTGCCAGCACCGCAAGGACAGCCTACAATGAGCAGTTCTTC. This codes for CASTARTAYNEQFF.

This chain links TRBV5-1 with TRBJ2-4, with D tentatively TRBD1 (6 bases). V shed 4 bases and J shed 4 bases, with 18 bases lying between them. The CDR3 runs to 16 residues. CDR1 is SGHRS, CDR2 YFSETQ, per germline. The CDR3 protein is CASSPRAGTTKNIQYF. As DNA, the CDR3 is TGCGCCAGCAGCCCCAGGGCCGGGACAACGAAAAACATTCAGTACTTC.

This CDR3 is CAIGQGTNTGELFF. The DNA for the CDR3 is TGTGCCATCGGACAGGGGACCAACACCGGGGAGCTGTTTTTT. The chain is built from TRBV10-3 and TRBJ2-2, with 9 bases lining up with TRBD1. Germline-derived CDR1 and CDR2 are ENHRY and SYGVKD. This CDR3 region has 14 residues. V was clipped by 8 bases and J by 2 bases; unmatched bases: 3.

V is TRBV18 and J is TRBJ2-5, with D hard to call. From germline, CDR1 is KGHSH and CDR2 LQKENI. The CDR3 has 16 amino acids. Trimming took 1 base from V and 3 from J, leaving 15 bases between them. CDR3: CASSPLSGLLEETQYF. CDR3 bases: TGTGCCAGCTCACCACTGTCAGGCTTACTCGAAGAGACCCAGTACTTC.

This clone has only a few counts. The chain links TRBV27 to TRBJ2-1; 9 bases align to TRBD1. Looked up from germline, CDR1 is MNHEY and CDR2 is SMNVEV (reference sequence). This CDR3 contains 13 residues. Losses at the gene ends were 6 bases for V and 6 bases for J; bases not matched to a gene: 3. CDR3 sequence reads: CASRDRGPNEQFF. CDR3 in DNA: TGTGCCAGCAGGGACAGGGGTCCCAATGAGCAGTTCTTC.

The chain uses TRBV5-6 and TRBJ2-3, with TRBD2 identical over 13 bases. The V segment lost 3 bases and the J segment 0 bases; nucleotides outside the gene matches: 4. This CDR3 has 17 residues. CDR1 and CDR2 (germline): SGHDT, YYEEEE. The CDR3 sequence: CASSWGLAGLSTDTQYF. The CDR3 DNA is TGTGCCAGCAGCTGGGGACTAGCGGGGTTAAGCACAGATACGCAGTATTTT.

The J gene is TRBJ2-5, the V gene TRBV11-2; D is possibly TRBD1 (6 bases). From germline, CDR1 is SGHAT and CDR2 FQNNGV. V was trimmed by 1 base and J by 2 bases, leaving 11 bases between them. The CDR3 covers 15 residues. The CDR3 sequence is CASSLGYRVQETQYF. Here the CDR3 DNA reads TGTGCCAGCAGCTTAGGCTACAGGGTGCAAGAGACCCAGTACTTC.

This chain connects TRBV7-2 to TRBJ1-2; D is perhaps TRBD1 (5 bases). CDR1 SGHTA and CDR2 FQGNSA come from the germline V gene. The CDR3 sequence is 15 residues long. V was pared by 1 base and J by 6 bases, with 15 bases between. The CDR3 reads CASSLDFRAVNGYTF. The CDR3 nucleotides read TGTGCCAGCAGCTTAGATTTCAGGGCAGTAAATGGCTACACCTTC.

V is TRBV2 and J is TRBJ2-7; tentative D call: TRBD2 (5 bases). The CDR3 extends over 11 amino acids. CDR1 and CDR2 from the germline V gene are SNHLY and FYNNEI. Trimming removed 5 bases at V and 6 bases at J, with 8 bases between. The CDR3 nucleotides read TGTGCCAGCAGTCTGGGAGTCGAGCAGTACGTC. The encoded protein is CASSLGVEQYV.

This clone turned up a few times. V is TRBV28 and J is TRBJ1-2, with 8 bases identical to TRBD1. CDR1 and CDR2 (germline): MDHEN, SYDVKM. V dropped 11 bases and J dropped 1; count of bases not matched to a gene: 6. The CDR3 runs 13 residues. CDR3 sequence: CALEDRVNYGYTF. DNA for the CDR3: TGTGCCTTAGAGGACAGGGTTAACTATGGCTACACCTTC.

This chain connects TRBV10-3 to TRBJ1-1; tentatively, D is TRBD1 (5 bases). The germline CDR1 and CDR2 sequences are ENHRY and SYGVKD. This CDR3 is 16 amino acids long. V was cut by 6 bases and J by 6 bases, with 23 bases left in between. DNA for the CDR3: TGTGCCATCAGGGGGGGAGCAGGTACGACATACGCTGAAGCTTTCTTT. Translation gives CAIRGGAGTTYAEAFF.

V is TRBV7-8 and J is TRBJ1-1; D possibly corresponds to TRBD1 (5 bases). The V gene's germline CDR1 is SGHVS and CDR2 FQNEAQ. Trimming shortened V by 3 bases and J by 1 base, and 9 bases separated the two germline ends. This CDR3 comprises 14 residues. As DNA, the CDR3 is TGTGCCAGCAGCTTTCTACAGGCGAACACTGAAGCTTTCTTT. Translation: CASSFLQANTEAFF.

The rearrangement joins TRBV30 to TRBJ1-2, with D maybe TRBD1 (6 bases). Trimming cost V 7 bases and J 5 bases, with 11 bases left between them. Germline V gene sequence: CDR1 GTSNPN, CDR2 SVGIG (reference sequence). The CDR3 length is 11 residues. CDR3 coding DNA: TGTGCCTTAGCCACAGGGTATGGCTACACCTTC. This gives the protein CALATGYGYTF.

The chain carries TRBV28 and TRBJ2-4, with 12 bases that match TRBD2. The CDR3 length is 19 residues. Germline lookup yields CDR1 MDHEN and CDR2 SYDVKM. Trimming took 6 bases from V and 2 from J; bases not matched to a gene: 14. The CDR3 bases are TGTGCCAGCAGAGTAACTAGCGGGGGGACCGCTTCACCCAAAAACATTCAGTACTTC. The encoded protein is CASRVTSGGTASPKNIQYF.

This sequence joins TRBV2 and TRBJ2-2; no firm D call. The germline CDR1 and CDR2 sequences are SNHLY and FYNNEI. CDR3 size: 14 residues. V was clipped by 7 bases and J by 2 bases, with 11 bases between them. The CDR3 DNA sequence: TGTGCCAGCATTATACAGCTTAACACCGGGGAGCTGTTTTTT. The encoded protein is CASIIQLNTGELFF.

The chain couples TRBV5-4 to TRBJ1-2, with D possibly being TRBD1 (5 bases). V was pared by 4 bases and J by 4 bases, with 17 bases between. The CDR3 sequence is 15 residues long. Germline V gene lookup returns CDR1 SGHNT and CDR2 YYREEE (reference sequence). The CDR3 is CASSLGDSWGYGYTF. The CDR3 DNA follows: TGTGCCAGCAGCCTCGGGGACTCTTGGGGCTATGGCTACACCTTC.

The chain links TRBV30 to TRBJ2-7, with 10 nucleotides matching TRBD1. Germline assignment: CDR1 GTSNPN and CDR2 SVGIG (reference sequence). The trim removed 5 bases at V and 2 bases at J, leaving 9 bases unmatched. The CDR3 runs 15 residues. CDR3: CAWGIWTGGTYEQYF. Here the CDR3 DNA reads TGTGCCTGGGGCATTTGGACAGGGGGTACCTACGAGCAGTACTTC.

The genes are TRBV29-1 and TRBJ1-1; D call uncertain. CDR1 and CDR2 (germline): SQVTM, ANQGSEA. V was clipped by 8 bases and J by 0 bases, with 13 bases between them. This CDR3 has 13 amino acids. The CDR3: CSISLSVNTEAFF. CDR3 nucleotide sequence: TGCAGCATCTCGTTGTCCGTGAACACTGAAGCTTTCTTT.

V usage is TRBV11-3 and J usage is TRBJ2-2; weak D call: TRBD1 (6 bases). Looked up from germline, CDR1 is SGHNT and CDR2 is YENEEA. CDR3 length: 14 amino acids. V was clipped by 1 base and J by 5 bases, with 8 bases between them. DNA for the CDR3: TGTGCCAGCAGCTTAGCCAGGGGAACCGGGGAGCTGTTTTTT. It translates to CASSLARGTGELFF.

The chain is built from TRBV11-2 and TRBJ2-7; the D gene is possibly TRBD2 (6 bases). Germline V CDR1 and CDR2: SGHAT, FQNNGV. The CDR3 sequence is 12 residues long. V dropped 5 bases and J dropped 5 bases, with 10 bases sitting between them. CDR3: CASSPTSHEQYV. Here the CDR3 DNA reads TGTGCCAGCAGCCCCACTAGCCACGAGCAGTACGTC.

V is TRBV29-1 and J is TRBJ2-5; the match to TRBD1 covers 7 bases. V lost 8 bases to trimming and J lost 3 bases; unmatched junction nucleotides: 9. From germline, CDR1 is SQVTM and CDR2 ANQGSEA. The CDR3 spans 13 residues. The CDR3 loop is CSSTQTGKETQYF. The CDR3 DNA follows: TGCAGCTCGACTCAGACAGGGAAAGAGACCCAGTACTTC.

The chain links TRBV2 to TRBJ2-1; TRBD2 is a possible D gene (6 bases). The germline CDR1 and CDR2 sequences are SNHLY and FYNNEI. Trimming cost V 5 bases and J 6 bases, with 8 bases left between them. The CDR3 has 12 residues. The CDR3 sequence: CASSRRGNEQFF. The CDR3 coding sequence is TGTGCCAGCAGTAGGAGGGGCAATGAGCAGTTCTTC.